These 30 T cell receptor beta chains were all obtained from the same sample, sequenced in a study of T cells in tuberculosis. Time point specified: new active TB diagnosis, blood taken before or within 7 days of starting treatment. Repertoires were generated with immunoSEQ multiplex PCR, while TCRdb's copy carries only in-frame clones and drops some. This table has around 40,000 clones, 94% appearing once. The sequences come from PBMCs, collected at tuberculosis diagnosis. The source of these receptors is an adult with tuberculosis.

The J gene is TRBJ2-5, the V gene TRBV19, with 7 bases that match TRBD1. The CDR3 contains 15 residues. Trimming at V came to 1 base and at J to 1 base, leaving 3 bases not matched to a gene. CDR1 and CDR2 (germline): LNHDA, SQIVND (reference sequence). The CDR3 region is CASSIGDRSQETQYF. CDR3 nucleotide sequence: TGTGCCAGTAGTATAGGGGACAGAAGCCAAGAGACCCAGTACTTC.

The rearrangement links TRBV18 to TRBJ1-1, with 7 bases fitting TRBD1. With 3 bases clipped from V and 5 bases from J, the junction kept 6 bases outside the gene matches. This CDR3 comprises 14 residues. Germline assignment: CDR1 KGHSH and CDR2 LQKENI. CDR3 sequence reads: CASSPGQRDTEAFF. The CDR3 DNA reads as TGTGCCAGCTCACCGGGACAGAGAGATACTGAAGCTTTCTTT.

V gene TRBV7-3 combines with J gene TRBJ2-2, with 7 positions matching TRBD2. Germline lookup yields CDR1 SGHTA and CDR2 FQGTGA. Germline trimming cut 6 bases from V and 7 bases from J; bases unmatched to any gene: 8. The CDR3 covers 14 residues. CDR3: CASSRSGDGGELFF. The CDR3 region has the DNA TGTGCCAGCAGTCGAAGCGGGGACGGCGGGGAGCTGTTTTTT.

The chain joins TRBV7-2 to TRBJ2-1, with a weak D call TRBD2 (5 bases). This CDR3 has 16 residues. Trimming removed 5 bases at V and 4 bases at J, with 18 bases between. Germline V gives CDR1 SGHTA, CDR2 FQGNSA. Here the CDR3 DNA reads TGTGCCAGCAGCCAGACGGGGTTGCGTACGTACAATGAGCAGTTCTTC. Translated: CASSQTGLRTYNEQFF.

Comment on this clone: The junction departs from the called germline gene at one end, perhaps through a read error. The CDR3 nucleotides are TGCGCCAGCAGTTTGGACAAGACTAACTATGGCTACACCTTC. It specifies CASSLDKTNYGYTF. The chain is built from TRBV5-1 and TRBJ1-2, with D possibly being TRBD1 (5 bases). Germline V gene data show CDR1 as SGHRS and CDR2 as YFSETQ. The CDR3 contains 14 residues.

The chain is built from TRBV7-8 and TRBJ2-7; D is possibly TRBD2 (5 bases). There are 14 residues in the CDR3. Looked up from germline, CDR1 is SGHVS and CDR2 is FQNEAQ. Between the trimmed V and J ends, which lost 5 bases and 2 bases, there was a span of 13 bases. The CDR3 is CASSPGSSPYEQYF. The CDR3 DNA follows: TGTGCCAGCAGCCCGGGGTCTAGCCCCTACGAGCAGTACTTC.

CDR3 nucleotides: TGCGCCAGCAACTGGGGACAGTCTTTTACCTACGAGCAGTACTTC. This sequence encodes CASNWGQSFTYEQYF. The V call is TRBV5-1, the J call TRBJ2-7, with 7 bases matching TRBD1. Germline loops: CDR1 SGHRS, CDR2 YFSETQ. This CDR3 is built from 15 residues. Trimming removed 6 bases from V and 2 bases from J; junction bases left unmatched: 11.

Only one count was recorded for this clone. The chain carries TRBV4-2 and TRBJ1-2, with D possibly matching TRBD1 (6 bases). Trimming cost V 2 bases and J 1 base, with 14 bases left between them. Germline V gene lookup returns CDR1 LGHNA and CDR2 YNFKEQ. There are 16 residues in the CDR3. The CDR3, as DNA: TGTGCCAGCAGCCAAACCGGTACAGGGCTTAACTATGGCTACACCTTC. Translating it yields CASSQTGTGLNYGYTF.

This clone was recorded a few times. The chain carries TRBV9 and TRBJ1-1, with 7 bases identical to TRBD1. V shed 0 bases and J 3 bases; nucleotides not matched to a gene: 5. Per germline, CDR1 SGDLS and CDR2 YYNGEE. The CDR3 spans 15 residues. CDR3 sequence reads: CASSVGAGGYTEAFF. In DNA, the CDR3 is TGTGCCAGCAGCGTAGGAGCAGGGGGGTACACTGAAGCTTTCTTT.

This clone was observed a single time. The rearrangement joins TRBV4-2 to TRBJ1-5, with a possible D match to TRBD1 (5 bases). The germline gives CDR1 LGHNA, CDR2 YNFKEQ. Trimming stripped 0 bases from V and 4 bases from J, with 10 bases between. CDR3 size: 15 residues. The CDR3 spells CASSQDLAGNQPQHF. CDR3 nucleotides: TGTGCCAGCAGCCAAGATCTGGCAGGGAATCAGCCCCAGCATTTT.

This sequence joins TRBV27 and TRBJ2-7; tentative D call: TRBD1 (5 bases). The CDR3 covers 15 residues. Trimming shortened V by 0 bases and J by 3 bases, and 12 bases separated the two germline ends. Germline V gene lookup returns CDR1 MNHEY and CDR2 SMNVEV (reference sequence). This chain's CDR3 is CASSLSGVMNYEQYF. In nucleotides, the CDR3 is TGTGCCAGCAGTTTATCAGGGGTAATGAACTACGAGCAGTACTTC.

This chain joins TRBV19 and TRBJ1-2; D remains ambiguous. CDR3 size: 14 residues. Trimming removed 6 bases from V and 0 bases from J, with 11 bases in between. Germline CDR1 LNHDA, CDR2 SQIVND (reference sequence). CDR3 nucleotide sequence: TGTGCCAGTAGGACTACAGAAGCTAACTATGGCTACACCTTC. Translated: CASRTTEANYGYTF.

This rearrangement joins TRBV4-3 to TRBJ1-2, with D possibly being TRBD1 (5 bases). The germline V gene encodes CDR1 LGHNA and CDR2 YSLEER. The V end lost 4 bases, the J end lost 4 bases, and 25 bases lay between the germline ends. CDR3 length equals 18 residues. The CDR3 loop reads CASSRTNQRSRDPYGYTF. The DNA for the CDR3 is TGCGCCAGCAGCCGAACGAATCAGCGAAGCAGGGATCCCTATGGCTACACCTTC.

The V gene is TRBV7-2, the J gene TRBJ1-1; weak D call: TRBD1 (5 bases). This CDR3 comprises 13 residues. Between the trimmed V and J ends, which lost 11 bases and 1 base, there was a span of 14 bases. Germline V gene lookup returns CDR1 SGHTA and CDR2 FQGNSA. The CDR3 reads CAGVQTANTEAFF. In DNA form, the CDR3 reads TGTGCCGGGGTACAGACAGCGAACACTGAAGCTTTCTTT.

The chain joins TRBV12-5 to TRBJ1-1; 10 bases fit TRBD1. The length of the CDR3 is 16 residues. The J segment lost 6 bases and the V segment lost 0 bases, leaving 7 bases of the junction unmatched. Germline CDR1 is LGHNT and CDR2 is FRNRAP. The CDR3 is CASGLVLGTGVSEAFF. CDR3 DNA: TGTGCTAGTGGTTTGGTTCTTGGGACAGGGGTTTCTGAAGCTTTCTTT.

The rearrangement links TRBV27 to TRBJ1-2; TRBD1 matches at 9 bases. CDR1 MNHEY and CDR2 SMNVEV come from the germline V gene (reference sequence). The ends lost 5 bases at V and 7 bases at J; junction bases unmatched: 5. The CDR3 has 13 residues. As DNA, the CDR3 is TGTGCCAGCAGTCTACAGGGGGCGCCTGGCTACACCTTC. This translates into CASSLQGAPGYTF.

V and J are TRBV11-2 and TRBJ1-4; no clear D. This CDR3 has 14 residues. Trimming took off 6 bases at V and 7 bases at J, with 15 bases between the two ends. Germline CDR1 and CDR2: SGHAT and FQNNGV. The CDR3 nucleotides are TGTGCCAGCAGGGCACCCGGAGCGAGTGAAAAACTGTTTTTT. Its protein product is CASRAPGASEKLFF.

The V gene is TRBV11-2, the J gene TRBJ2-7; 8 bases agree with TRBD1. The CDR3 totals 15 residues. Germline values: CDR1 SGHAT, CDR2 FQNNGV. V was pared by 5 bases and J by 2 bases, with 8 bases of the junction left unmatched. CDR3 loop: CASSRWDRSPYEQYF. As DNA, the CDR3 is TGTGCCAGCAGCAGATGGGACAGGTCGCCCTACGAGCAGTACTTC.

The CDR3 DNA reads as TGTGCCAGCAGTTGGGACAGGAAGTCCTACGAGCAGTACTTC. This sequence encodes CASSWDRKSYEQYF. This chain uses TRBV6-5 with TRBJ2-7; 8 nucleotides match TRBD1. Germline trimming cut 4 bases from V and 1 base from J; bases unmatched to any gene: 3. This CDR3 region has 14 residues. Germline lookup yields CDR1 MNHEY and CDR2 SVGAGI.

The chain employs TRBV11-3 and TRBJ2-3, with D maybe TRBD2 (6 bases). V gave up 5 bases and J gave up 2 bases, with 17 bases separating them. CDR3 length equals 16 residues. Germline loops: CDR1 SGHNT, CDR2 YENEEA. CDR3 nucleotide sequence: TGTGCCAGCAGCCAAAGCCGGCGGGGAGCCACAGATACGCAGTATTTT. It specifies CASSQSRRGATDTQYF.

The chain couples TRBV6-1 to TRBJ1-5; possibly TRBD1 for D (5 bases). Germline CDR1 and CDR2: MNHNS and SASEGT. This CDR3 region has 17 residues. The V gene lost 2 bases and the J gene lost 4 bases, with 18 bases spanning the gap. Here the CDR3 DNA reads TGTGCCAGCAGTGAAATGGTGGGGGGTCTAGCAAATCAGCCCCAGCATTTT. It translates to CASSEMVGGLANQPQHF.

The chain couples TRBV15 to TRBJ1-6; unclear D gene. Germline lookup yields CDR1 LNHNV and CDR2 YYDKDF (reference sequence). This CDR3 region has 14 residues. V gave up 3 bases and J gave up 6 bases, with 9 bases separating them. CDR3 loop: CATSRGRGNSPLHF. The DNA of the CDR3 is TGTGCCACCAGCAGGGGTCGGGGTAATTCACCCCTCCACTTT.

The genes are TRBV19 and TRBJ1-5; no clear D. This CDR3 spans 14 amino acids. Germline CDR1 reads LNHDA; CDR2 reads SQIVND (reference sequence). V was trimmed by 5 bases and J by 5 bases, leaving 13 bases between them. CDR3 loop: CASSRRESHQPQHF. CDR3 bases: TGTGCCAGTAGTCGGAGGGAATCACATCAGCCCCAGCATTTT.

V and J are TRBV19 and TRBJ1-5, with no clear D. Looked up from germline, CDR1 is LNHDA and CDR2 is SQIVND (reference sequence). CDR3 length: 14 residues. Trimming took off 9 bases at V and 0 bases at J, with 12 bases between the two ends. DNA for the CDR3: TGTGCCAGCCGCCAGGCAGGTAGCAATCAGCCCCAGCATTTT. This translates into CASRQAGSNQPQHF.

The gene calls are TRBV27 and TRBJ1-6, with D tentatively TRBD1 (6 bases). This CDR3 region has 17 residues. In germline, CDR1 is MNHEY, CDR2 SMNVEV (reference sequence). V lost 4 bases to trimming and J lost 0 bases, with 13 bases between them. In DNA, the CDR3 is TGTGCCAGCAGTTCGACAGGCTGGAGCTCCTATAATTCACCCCTCCACTTT. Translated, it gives CASSSTGWSSYNSPLHF.

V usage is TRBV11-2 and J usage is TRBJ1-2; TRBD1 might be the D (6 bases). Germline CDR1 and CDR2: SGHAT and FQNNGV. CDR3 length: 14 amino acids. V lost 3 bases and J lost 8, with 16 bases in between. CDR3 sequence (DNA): TGTGCCAGCAGCTTCGGACAGTCCCCTCTAGGCTACACCTTC. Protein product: CASSFGQSPLGYTF.

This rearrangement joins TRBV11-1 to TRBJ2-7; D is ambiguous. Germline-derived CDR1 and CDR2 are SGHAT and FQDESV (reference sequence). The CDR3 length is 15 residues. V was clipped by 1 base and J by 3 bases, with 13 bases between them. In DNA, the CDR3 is TGTGCCAGCAGCTTAGACAGTTTTTTTATCTACGAGCAGTACTTC. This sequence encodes CASSLDSFFIYEQYF.

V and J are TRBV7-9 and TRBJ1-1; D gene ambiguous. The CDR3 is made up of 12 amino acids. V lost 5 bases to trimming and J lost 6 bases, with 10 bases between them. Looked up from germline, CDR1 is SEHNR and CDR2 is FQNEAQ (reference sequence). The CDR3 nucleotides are TGTGCCAGCAGCGCACCTGACTCTGAAGCTTTCTTT. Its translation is CASSAPDSEAFF.

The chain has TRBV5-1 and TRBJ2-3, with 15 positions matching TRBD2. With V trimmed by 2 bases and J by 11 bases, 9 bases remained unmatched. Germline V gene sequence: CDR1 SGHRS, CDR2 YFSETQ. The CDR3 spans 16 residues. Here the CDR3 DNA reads TGCGCCAGCAGCTTCGGGACTAGCGGGGGGACGGAGGGGCAGTATTTT. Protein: CASSFGTSGGTEGQYF.

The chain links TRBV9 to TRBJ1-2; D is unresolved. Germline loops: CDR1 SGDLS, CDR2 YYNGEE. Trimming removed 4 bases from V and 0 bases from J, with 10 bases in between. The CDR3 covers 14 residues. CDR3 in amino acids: CASSLAIPNYGYTF. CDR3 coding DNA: TGTGCCAGCAGCTTAGCCATCCCTAACTATGGCTACACCTTC.